This TCR beta chain was found in a study of long-term antiretroviral therapy in people with HIV. immunoSEQ v3.0 was run at survey level. This table comes from immunoSEQ multiplex PCR, and its TCRdb copy is limited to in-frame clones, with some not included. The sample has approximately 15,000 clones, approximately 88% seen once; the top ten hold roughly 10%. This CDR3 contains 14 residues. Trimming took 2 bases from V and 8 from J; bases not matched to a gene: 5. CDR1 is SGHAT, CDR2 FQNNGV, per germline. The clonotype originates from a man between 40 and 49 years old with HIV. The sequencing used unsorted PBMCs, collected 6.2 years after starting antiretroviral therapy. The rearrangement joins TRBV11-2 to TRBJ2-4, with TRBD2 matching over 8 bases. The CDR3 reads CASSLPGGGDIQYF. CDR3 nucleotides: TGTGCCAGCAGCTTACCGGGAGGGGGAGACATTCAGTACTTC. The variable domain in full, with the rest retrieved from reference TRBV11-2 and TRBJ2-4, is EAGVAQSPRYKIIEKRQSVAFWCNPISGHATLYWYQQILGQGPKLLIQFQNNGVVDDSQLPKDRFSAERLKGVDSTLKIQPAKLEDSAVYLCASSLPGGGDIQYFGAGTRLSVL.